These 27 T cell receptor beta chains came from one sample sequenced in a study of siplizumab effects on memory and regulatory T cells. The protocol was immunoSEQ multiplex PCR, while the TCRdb copy is restricted to in-frame clones and leaves out a portion. The sample lists 85,000 to 120,000 clones, roughly 90% occurring once. Sequenced input: CD4+ T cells sorted from blood. The receptors shown here come from a human donor in good health.

This clone was observed a single time. This rearrangement joins TRBV5-1 to TRBJ1-1; 9 bases are a match to TRBD1. CDR1 is SGHRS, CDR2 YFSETQ, per germline. V gave up 4 bases and J gave up 8 bases; unmatched junction bases: 3. The CDR3 contains 12 residues. CDR3 in DNA: TGCGCCAGCAGCCTCGGGACAGGGGAAGCTTTCTTT. Residues: CASSLGTGEAFF.

V is TRBV19 and J is TRBJ2-7; TRBD2 agrees at 9 bases. V trimming: 8 bases; J trimming: 3 bases; junction bases outside the gene matches: 5. Germline CDR1 is LNHDA and CDR2 is SQIVND (reference sequence). The CDR3 has 13 residues. The CDR3 DNA sequence: TGTGCCAGTTCTAGCGGGGCGGTCTACGAGCAGTACTTC. It encodes CASSSGAVYEQYF.

The rearrangement uses TRBV14 and TRBJ1-1, with D uncertain. This CDR3 has 13 residues. In germline, CDR1 is SGHDN, CDR2 FVKESK. V was trimmed by 4 bases and J by 0 bases, leaving 6 bases between them. CDR3 sequence reads: CASSPLLNTEAFF. CDR3 DNA: TGTGCCAGCAGCCCACTCCTGAACACTGAAGCTTTCTTT.

The V call is TRBV11-2, the J call TRBJ2-3; D call uncertain. Per germline, CDR1 SGHAT and CDR2 FQNNGV. V was pared by 3 bases and J by 6 bases, with 7 bases between. CDR3 size: 12 residues. The CDR3 region is CASSLLRDTQYF. The CDR3 nucleotides are TGTGCCAGCAGCTTGCTAAGGGATACGCAGTATTTT.

The chain carries TRBV15 and TRBJ2-1, with D hard to call. V was trimmed by 3 bases and J by 5 bases, leaving 8 bases between them. The CDR3 has 13 amino acids. The germline V gene has CDR1 LNHNV and CDR2 YYDKDF (reference sequence). This CDR3 is CATSRGINNEQFF. Here the CDR3 DNA reads TGTGCCACCAGCAGGGGGATAAACAATGAGCAGTTCTTC.

The chain combines TRBV30 with TRBJ2-3; D is unresolved. The CDR3 has 10 residues. Germline assignment: CDR1 GTSNPN and CDR2 SVGIG (reference sequence). V was clipped by 2 bases and J by 6 bases, with 3 bases between them. In DNA form, the CDR3 reads TGTGCCTGGAGTCTTGATACGCAGTATTTT. This encodes CAWSLDTQYF.

The chain uses TRBV10-3 and TRBJ1-5; D gene uncertain. V lost 11 bases to trimming and J lost 0 bases, with 8 bases between them. Germline loops: CDR1 ENHRY, CDR2 SYGVKD. This CDR3 spans 12 amino acids. This CDR3 is CASGDSNQPQHF. CDR3 nucleotide sequence: TGTGCCTCCGGGGATAGCAATCAGCCCCAGCATTTT.

The V gene is TRBV6-5, the J gene TRBJ1-1; D is unclear. V lost 9 bases to trimming and J lost 4 bases, with 12 bases between them. The CDR3 spans 12 residues. Germline V gene lookup returns CDR1 MNHEY and CDR2 SVGAGI. Here the CDR3 DNA reads TGTGCCAGTGCGAAGGGTCCCACTGAAGCTTTCTTT. It translates to CASAKGPTEAFF.

V and J are TRBV5-1 and TRBJ2-5; 12 bases fit TRBD2. CDR3 length: 18 residues. The junction had 8 bases not matched to a gene; V was cut back by 1 base and J by 1 base. CDR1 is SGHRS and CDR2 is YFSETQ in the germline V gene. The CDR3 sequence is CASSLSWTSGVFQETQYF. In DNA form, the CDR3 reads TGCGCCAGCAGCTTGTCCTGGACTAGCGGGGTATTCCAAGAGACCCAGTACTTC.

The chain combines TRBV6-4 with TRBJ1-2, with TRBD1 matching 7 bases. CDR1 is MRHNA and CDR2 is SNTAGT in the germline V gene. This CDR3 spans 15 amino acids. The V and J ends lost 5 bases and 7 bases, in that order; junction bases with no gene match: 13. The DNA for the CDR3 is TGTGCCAGCAGTCCTACCTTAGACAGGGCTGGTGGCTACACCTTC. It specifies CASSPTLDRAGGYTF.

A single count supports this clone. The J gene is TRBJ1-5, the V gene TRBV19; D gene uncertain. The germline V gene encodes CDR1 LNHDA and CDR2 SQIVND (reference sequence). CDR3 length: 13 residues. V lost 9 bases to trimming and J lost 7 bases, with 16 bases between them. The CDR3 DNA follows: TGTGCCAGCCCGGCGGCAGGCGGACAGCCCCAGCATTTT. It translates to CASPAAGGQPQHF.

The chain has TRBV5-1 and TRBJ2-3; D might be TRBD2 (6 bases). This CDR3 contains 16 residues. Germline CDR1 and CDR2: SGHRS and YFSETQ. V dropped 4 bases and J dropped 2 bases, with 17 bases sitting between them. The CDR3 loop reads CASSPANGGDTDTQYF. CDR3 in DNA: TGCGCCAGCAGCCCCGCGAATGGCGGGGACACAGATACGCAGTATTTT.

J is TRBJ2-7 and V is TRBV18; tentatively, D is TRBD2 (5 bases). V was clipped by 2 bases and J by 2 bases, with 7 bases between them. Germline values: CDR1 KGHSH, CDR2 LQKENI. The CDR3 runs 13 residues. The CDR3 loop reads CASSPGGPYEQYF. The DNA of the CDR3 is TGTGCCAGCTCACCAGGCGGGCCCTACGAGCAGTACTTC.

The J gene is TRBJ2-6, the V gene TRBV5-1; D remains ambiguous. The V end lost 1 base, the J end lost 0 bases, and 8 bases lay between the germline ends. Germline assignment: CDR1 SGHRS and CDR2 YFSETQ. This CDR3 is 16 amino acids long. The CDR3, as DNA: TGCGCCAGCAGCTTGTTTGGTTCCTCTGGGGCCAACGTCCTGACTTTC. Translated: CASSLFGSSGANVLTF.

This chain joins TRBV10-2 and TRBJ1-2; tentative D call: TRBD1 (5 bases). With 5 bases removed from V and 6 bases from J, the gap between germline ends came to 19 bases. The CDR3 has 15 amino acids. Germline V gene sequence: CDR1 WSHSY, CDR2 SAAADI. Here the CDR3 DNA reads TGCGCCAGCAGTATCGGGACTCCTAGATGGGATGGCTACACCTTC. It translates to CASSIGTPRWDGYTF.

This sequence joins TRBV21-1 and TRBJ1-2; the D call in the table, TRBD1, was not verified against the DNA. TRBV21-1 is labeled a pseudogene. This CDR3 comprises 14 residues. CDR3 region: CASSHRTGSYGYTF. CDR3 nucleotides: TGTGCCAGCAGCCACCGGACAGGCTCCTATGGCTACACCTTC.

The table lists this clone with a count of one. This sequence joins TRBV19 and TRBJ2-3; unclear D gene. The length of the CDR3 is 15 residues. V gave up 4 bases and J gave up 2 bases, with 13 bases separating them. Germline V gene data show CDR1 as LNHDA and CDR2 as SQIVND (reference sequence). The CDR3 here is CASSTGRRVTDTQYF. The CDR3 nucleotides are TGTGCCAGTAGTACTGGCAGGAGAGTCACAGATACGCAGTATTTT.

This clone was found once. The chain recombines TRBV5-1 with TRBJ2-3; maybe TRBD2 (6 bases). Germline CDR1 reads SGHRS; CDR2 reads YFSETQ. This CDR3 has 15 amino acids. V was shortened by 0 bases and J by 1 base, with 9 bases between the two germline ends. CDR3 sequence (DNA): TGCGCCAGCAGCTTGGAGTGGGGGGGCACAGATACGCAGTATTTT. This encodes CASSLEWGGTDTQYF.

This chain joins TRBV4-2 and TRBJ2-5; 8 nucleotides agree with TRBD2. Trimming cost V 4 bases and J 5 bases; bases outside gene matches: 15. In germline, CDR1 is LGHNA, CDR2 YNFKEQ. There are 17 residues in the CDR3. CDR3 region: CASSPHRGRIFSETQYF. The CDR3 coding sequence is TGTGCCAGCAGCCCTCACCGCGGGAGGATATTTTCTGAGACCCAGTACTTC.

This clone was counted a single time. The rearrangement joins TRBV6-6 to TRBJ1-4, with TRBD1 identical over 7 bases. The germline CDR1 and CDR2 sequences are MNHNY and SVGAGI (reference sequence). The V and J ends lost 6 bases and 7 bases, in that order; junction bases with no gene match: 8. The CDR3 runs 14 residues. CDR3 residues: CASRETGIGEKLFF. CDR3 nucleotides: TGTGCCAGCAGGGAGACAGGGATCGGTGAAAAACTGTTTTTT.

This clone came up once. The chain is built from TRBV6-5 and TRBJ2-5; D call uncertain. The tail of the sequence fits TRBJ2-7 better, so the J call may be wrong. Per the germline V gene, CDR1 is MNHEY and CDR2 is SVGAGI. The CDR3 is made up of 16 amino acids. This CDR3 is CASSYSRPQTSYEQYF. As DNA, the CDR3 is TGTGCCAGCAGTTACTCTCGGCCTCAAACTTCCTACGAGCAGTACTTC.

The chain links TRBV7-3 to TRBJ1-2; a weak D match, TRBD1 (5 bases). V gave up 5 bases and J gave up 6 bases, with 13 bases separating them. CDR1 and CDR2 from the germline V gene are SGHTA and FQGTGA. The CDR3 spans 13 residues. The CDR3 spells CASSNAGANGYTF. The CDR3 DNA follows: TGTGCCAGCAGCAACGCTGGGGCCAATGGCTACACCTTC.

This chain connects TRBV5-1 to TRBJ2-5; D is unresolved. The CDR3 is 14 amino acids. Germline V gene sequence: CDR1 SGHRS, CDR2 YFSETQ. V was clipped by 4 bases and J by 4 bases, with 14 bases between them. Here the CDR3 DNA reads TGCGCCAGCAGCATTTGGTCTCCCCGAGAGACCCAGTACTTC. Encoded protein: CASSIWSPRETQYF.

The chain has TRBV19 and TRBJ2-2; maybe TRBD1 (6 bases). Trimming took 10 bases from V and 6 from J, leaving 30 bases between them. The CDR3 consists of 18 residues. Germline CDR1 is LNHDA and CDR2 is SQIVND (reference sequence). The CDR3 sequence: CATSIKQQGIVVSGELFF. In DNA, the CDR3 is TGTGCCACCTCAATCAAACAACAGGGAATAGTTGTGTCCGGGGAGCTGTTTTTT.

V is TRBV28 and J is TRBJ2-7, with D possibly called TRBD1 or TRBD2 (5 bases each). The CDR3 has 11 residues. Germline CDR1 and CDR2: MDHEN and SYDVKM. Trimming pared 10 bases from V and 3 bases from J, leaving 10 bases between. The DNA for the CDR3 is TGTGCCACCACAGGAGGCTACGAGCAGTACTTC. Its translation: CATTGGYEQYF. Full variable domain (remainder filled in from reference TRBV28 and TRBJ2-7): DVKVTQSSRYLVKRTGEKVFLECVQDMDHENMFWYRQDPGLGLRLIYFSYDVKMKEKGDIPEGYSVSREKKERFSLILESASTNQTSMYLCATTGGYEQYFGPGTRLTVT.

The sample holds one count of this clone. The chain couples TRBV6-1 to TRBJ1-1; D is undetermined. The CDR3 runs to 13 residues. Trimming removed 11 bases from V and 3 bases from J, with 16 bases in between. Germline lookup yields CDR1 MNHNS and CDR2 SASEGT. The CDR3 is CAGQDNYDTEAFF. The CDR3 region has the DNA TGTGCCGGGCAGGATAATTACGACACTGAAGCTTTCTTT.

The rearrangement uses TRBV2 and TRBJ2-4; unclear D gene. This CDR3 region has 16 residues. Germline lookup yields CDR1 SNHLY and CDR2 FYNNEI. V was trimmed by 5 bases and J by 0 bases, leaving 14 bases between them. The CDR3 region is CASSYEQQLAKNIQYF. In DNA form, the CDR3 reads TGTGCCAGCAGTTACGAACAGCAACTAGCCAAAAACATTCAGTACTTC.